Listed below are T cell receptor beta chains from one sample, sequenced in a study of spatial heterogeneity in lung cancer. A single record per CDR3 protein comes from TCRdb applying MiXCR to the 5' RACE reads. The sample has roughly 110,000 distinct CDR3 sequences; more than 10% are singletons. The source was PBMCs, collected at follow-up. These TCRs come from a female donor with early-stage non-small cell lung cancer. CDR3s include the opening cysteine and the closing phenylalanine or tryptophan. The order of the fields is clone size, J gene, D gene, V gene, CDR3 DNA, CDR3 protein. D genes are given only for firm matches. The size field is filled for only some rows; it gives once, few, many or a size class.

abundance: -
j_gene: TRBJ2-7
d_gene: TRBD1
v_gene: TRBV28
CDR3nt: TGTGCCAGCAGCCGTCGACAGGGCGGATCCTACGAGCAGTACTTC
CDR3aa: CASSRRQGGSYEQYF

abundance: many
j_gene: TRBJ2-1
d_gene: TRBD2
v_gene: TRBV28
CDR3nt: TGTGCCAGCAGTTTATATAGCGGGAGATGGAATGAGCAGTTCTTC
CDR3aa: CASSLYSGRWNEQFF

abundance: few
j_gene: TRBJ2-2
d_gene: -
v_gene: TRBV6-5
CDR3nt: TGTGCCAGCAGTCCTCTGGGGGCAGGGGTGATGGACGGGGAGCTGTTTTTT
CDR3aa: CASSPLGAGVMDGELFF

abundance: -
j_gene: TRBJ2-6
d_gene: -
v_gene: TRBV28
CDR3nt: TGTGCCAGCAGTGCCCATTCTTCCAGGGCCAACGTCCTGACTTTC
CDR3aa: CASSAHSSRANVLTF

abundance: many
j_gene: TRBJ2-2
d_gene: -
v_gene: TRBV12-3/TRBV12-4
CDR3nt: TGTGCCAGCAGGGACAGCCTGAACACCGGGGAGCTGTTTTTT
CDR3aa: CASRDSLNTGELFF

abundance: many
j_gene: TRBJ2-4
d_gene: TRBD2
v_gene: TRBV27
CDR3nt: TGTGCCAGCAGTTTAAGCGGGGTAGCCAAAAACATTCAGTACTTC
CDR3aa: CASSLSGVAKNIQYF

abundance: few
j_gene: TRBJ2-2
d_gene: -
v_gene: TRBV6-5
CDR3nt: TGTGCCAGCAGTTACGGGCGGACCGGGGAGCTGTTTTTT
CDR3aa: CASSYGRTGELFF

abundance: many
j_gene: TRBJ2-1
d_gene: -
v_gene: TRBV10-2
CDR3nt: TGCGCCAGCAGACTCGGACAGAGCTCCTACAATGAGCAGTTCTTC
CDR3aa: CASRLGQSSYNEQFF

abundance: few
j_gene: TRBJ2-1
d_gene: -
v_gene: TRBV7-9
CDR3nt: TGTGCCAGCAGCCCTGGAACCTTCAATGAGCAGTTCTTC
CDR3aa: CASSPGTFNEQFF

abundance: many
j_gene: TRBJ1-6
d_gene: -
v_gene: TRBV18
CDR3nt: TGTGCCAGCTCACGACCACTTCAGGGGCCGAGGAATTCACCCCTCCACTTT
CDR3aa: CASSRPLQGPRNSPLHF

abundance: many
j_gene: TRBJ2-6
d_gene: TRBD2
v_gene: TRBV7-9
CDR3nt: TGTGCCAGCAGCTTAGCCCGGACGGGGGGTGATCGGTCTGGGGCCAACGTCCTGACTTTC
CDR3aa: CASSLARTGGDRSGANVLTF

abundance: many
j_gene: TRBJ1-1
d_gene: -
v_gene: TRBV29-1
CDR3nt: TGCAGCGTAGTTAAGACCACTGAAGCTTTCTTT
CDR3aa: CSVVKTTEAFF

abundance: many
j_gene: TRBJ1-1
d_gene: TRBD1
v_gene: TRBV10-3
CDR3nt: TGTGCCATCAGTGAGAGAGGGGGCTTTGAAGCTTTCTTT
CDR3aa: CAISERGGFEAFF

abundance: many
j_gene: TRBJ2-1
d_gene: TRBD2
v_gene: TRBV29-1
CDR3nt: TGCAGCGTCCCCTCGACTAGCGGGGGATTTGACAATGGGCAGTTCTTC
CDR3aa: CSVPSTSGGFDNGQFF

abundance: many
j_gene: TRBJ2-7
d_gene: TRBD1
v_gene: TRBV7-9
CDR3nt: TGTGCCAGCAGTCATAGCCGGGACAGGAAATACGAGCAGTACTTC
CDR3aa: CASSHSRDRKYEQYF

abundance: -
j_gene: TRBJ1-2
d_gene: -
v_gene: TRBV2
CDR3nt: TGTGCCAGCAGTGAAGTAGGGTTGGACAGCTATGGCTACACCTTC
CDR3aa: CASSEVGLDSYGYTF

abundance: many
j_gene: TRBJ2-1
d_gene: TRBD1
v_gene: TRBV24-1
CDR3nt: TGTGCCACCACCGGGACAGGGGACAATGAGCAGTTCTTC
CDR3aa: CATTGTGDNEQFF

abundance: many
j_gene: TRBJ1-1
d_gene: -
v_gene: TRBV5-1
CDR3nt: TGCGCCAGCAGCTTGAGACCGGGCACGAACACTGAAGCTTTCTTT
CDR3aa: CASSLRPGTNTEAFF

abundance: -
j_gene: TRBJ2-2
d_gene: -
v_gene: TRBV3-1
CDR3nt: TGTGCCAGCAGCCACTCCCAAGGGTACGGGGAGCTGTTTTTT
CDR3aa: CASSHSQGYGELFF

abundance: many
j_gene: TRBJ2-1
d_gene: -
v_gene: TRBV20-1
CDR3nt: TGCAGTGCTAGGTTCCTAGGCGTCAATGAGCAGTTCTTC
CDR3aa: CSARFLGVNEQFF

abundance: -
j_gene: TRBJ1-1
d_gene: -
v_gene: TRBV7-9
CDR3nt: TGTGCCAGCAGCTTTTCGGGGGGCGCCGGGGACACTGAAGCTTTCTTT
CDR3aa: CASSFSGGAGDTEAFF

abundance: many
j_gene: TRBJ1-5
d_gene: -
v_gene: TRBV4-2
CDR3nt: TGTGCCAGCAGCCAAGCGGGGACCGCGAATCAGCCCCAGCATTTT
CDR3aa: CASSQAGTANQPQHF

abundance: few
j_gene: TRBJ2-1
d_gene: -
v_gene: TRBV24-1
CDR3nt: TGTGCCACCAGTGATTTGCATGGGAGAGACGGGAGTCCCAATGAGCAGTTCTTC
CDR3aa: CATSDLHGRDGSPNEQFF

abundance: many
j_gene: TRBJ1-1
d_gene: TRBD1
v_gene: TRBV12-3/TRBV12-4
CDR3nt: TGTGCCAGCAGTTTAGGCAGGGGGTTAGCTTTCTTT
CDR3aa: CASSLGRGLAFF

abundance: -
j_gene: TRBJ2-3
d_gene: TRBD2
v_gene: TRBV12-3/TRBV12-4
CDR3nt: TGTGCCAGCAGTTTATCAGCGGGACGAGATACGCAGTATTTT
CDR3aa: CASSLSAGRDTQYF

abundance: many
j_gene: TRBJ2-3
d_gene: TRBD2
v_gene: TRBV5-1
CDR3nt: TGCGCCAGCAGCTTGACTAGCGGGAGTGATACGCAGTATTTT
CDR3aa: CASSLTSGSDTQYF

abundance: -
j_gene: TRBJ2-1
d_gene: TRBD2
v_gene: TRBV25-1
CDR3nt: TGTGCCAGTACGCGCCGACTAGCGGTTACTAATATCCCTTCCTACAATGAGCAGTTCTTC
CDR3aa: CASTRRLAVTNIPSYNEQFF

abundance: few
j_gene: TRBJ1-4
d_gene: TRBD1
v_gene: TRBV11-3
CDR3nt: TGTGCCAGCAGCTTAAACAGGGGTGGCGAAAAACTGTTTTTT
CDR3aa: CASSLNRGGEKLFF

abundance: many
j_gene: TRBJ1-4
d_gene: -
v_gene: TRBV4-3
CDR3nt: TGCGCCAGCAGCCAAGGTCAGGGAGGGGAAAAACTGTTTTTT
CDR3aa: CASSQGQGGEKLFF

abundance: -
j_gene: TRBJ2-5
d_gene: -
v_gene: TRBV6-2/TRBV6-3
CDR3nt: TGTGCCAGCAACGGCGGGCTACAAGAGACCCAGTACTTC
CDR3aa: CASNGGLQETQYF